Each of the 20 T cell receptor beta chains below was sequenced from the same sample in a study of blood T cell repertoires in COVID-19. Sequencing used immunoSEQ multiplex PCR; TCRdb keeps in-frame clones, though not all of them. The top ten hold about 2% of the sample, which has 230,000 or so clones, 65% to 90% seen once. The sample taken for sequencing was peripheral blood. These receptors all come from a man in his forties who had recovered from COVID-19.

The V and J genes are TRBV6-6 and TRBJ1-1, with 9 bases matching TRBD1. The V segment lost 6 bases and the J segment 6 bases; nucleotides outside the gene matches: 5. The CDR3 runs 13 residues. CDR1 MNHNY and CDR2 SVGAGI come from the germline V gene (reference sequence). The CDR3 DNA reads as TGTGCCAGCAGCATCGGACAGGGGCCTGAAGCTTTCTTT. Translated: CASSIGQGPEAFF.

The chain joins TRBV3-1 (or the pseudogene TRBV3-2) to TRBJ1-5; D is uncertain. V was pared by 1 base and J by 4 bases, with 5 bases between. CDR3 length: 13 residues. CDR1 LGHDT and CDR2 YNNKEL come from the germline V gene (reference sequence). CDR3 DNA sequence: TGTGCCAGCAGCCAAGGCACAAATCAGCCCCAGCATTTT. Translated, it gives CASSQGTNQPQHF.

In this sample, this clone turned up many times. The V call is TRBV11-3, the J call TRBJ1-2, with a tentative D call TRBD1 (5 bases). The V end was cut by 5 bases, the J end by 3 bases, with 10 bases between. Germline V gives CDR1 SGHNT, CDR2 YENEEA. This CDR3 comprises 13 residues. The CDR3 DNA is TGTGCCAGCAGCACGGGACTTTACTATGGCTACACCTTC. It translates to CASSTGLYYGYTF.

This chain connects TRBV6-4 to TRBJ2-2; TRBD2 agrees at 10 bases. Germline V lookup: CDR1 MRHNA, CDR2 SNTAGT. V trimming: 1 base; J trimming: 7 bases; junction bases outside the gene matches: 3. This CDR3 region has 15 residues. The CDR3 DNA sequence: TGTGCCAGCAGTGACTTAGCGGGAGGCGGCGGGGAGCTGTTTTTT. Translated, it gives CASSDLAGGGGELFF.

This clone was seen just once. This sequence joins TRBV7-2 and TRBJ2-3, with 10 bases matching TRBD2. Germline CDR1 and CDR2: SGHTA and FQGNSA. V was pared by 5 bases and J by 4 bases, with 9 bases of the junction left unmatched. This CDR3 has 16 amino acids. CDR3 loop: CASSPIAGGGADTQYF. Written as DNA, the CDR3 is TGTGCCAGCAGCCCTATAGCGGGAGGAGGAGCAGATACGCAGTATTTT.

This CDR3 is CASSPRASSYEQYF. CDR3 DNA: TGTGCCAGCTCCCCCCGCGCTAGCTCCTACGAGCAGTACTTC. The chain carries TRBV2 and TRBJ2-7; D gene uncertain. The CDR3 covers 14 residues. The V gene lost 8 bases and the J gene lost 0 bases, with 14 bases spanning the gap. Per germline, CDR1 SNHLY and CDR2 FYNNEI. The full variable domain, completed using reference TRBV2 and TRBJ2-7, is EPEVTQTPSHQVTQMGQEVILRCVPISNHLYFYWYRQILGQKVEFLVSFYNNEISEKSEIFDDQFSVERPDGSNFTLKIRSTKLEDSAMYFCASSPRASSYEQYFGPGTRLTVT.

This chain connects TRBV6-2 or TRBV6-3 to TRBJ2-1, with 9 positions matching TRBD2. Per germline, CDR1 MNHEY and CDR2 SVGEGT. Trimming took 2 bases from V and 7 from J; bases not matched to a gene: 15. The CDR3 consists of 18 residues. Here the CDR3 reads CASSYTGVVAGEANEQFF. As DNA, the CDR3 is TGTGCCAGCAGTTACACAGGGGTCGTAGCGGGAGAGGCAAATGAGCAGTTCTTC.

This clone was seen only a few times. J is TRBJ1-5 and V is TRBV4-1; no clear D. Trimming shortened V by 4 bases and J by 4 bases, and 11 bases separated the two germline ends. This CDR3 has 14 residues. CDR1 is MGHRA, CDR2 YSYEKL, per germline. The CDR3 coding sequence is TGCGCCAGCAGCCTAGCTGGGAGGAATCAGCCCCAGCATTTT. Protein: CASSLAGRNQPQHF.

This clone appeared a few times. In DNA, the CDR3 is TGTGCCAGCAGTGAAGCCACAGCCACCTATGGCTACACCTTC. Translated: CASSEATATYGYTF. The rearrangement uses TRBV6-1 and TRBJ1-2; D uncertain. Germline loops: CDR1 MNHNS, CDR2 SASEGT. Trimming took 0 bases from V and 4 from J, leaving 9 bases between them. CDR3 length: 14 amino acids.

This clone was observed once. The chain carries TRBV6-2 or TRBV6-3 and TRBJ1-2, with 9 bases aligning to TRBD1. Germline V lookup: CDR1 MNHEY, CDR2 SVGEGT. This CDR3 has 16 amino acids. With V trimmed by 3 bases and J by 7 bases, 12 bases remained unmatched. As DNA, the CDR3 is TGTGCCAGCAGTTATCTCTCTACCGGGACAGGGTCTGGCTACACCTTC. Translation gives CASSYLSTGTGSGYTF.

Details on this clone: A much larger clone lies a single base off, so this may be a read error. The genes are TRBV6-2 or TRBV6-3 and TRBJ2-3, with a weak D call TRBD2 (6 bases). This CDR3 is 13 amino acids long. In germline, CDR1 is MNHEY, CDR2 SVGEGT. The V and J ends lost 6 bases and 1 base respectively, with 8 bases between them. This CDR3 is CASRPSGTDTQYF. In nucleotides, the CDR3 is TGTGCCAGCAGGCCTAGCGGCACAGATACGCAGTATTTT.

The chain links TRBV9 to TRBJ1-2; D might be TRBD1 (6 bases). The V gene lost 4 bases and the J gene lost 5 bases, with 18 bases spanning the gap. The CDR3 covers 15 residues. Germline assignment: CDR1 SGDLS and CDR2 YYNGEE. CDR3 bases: TGTGCCAGCAGCCCCGCCAGGGGAATCCTATATGGCTACACCTTC. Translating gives CASSPARGILYGYTF.

CDR3 DNA sequence: TGTGCCAGCTCACCATTAATTTGGGACAGAACAAACTATGGCTACACCTTC. Residues: CASSPLIWDRTNYGYTF. This rearrangement joins TRBV18 to TRBJ1-2, with TRBD1 matching 7 bases. The CDR3 is 17 residues long. V shed 2 bases and J 2 bases; nucleotides not matched to a gene: 11. Germline V gene sequence: CDR1 KGHSH, CDR2 LQKENI. The complete variable domain, with remaining parts taken from reference TRBV18 and TRBJ1-2, reads NAGVMQNPRHLVRRRGQEARLRCSPMKGHSHVYWYRQLPEEGLKFMVYLQKENIIDESGMPKERFSAEFPKEGPSILRIQQVVRGDSAAYFCASSPLIWDRTNYGYTFGSGTRLTVV.

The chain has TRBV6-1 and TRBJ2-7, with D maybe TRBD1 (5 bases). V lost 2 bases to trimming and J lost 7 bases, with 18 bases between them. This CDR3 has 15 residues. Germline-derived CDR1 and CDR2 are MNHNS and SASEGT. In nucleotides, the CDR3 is TGTGCCAGCAGTGAAACGGCAGGGAATCGTTATGAGCAGTACTTC. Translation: CASSETAGNRYEQYF.

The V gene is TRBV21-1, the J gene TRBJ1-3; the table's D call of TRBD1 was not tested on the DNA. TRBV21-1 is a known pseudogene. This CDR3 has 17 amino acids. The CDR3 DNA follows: TGTGCCAGCAGCAAAGTTGGGCAGACAGGGAATGGAAACACCATATATTTT. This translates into CASSKVGQTGNGNTIYF.

CDR3 amino acids: CASSLQGAKNIQYF. In DNA form, the CDR3 reads TGTGCCAGCAGCTTGCAGGGAGCCAAAAACATTCAGTACTTC. The chain employs TRBV5-5 and TRBJ2-4; D may be TRBD1 (5 bases). With 1 base removed from V and 0 bases from J, the gap between germline ends came to 5 bases. This CDR3 is 14 amino acids long. The germline V gene has CDR1 SGHKS and CDR2 YYEKEE (reference sequence).

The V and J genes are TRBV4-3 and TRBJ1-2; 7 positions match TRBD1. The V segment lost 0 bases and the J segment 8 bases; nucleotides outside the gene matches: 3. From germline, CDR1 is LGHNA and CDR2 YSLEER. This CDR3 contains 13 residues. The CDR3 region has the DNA TGCGCCAGCAGCCAAGATTACAGGGGCGGCTACACCTTC. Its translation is CASSQDYRGGYTF.

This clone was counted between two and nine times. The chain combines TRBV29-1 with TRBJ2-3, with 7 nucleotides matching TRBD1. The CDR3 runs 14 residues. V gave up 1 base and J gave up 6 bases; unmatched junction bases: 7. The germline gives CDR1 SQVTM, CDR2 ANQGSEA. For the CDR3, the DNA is TGCAGCGTTGAAGGTGGCAGGGGGTCGGATACGCAGTATTTT. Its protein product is CSVEGGRGSDTQYF.

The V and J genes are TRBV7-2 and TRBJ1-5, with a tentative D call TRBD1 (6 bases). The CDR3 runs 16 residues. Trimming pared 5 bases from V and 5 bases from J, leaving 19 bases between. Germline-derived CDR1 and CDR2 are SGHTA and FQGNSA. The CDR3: CASSPISGTLYQPQHF. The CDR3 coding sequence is TGTGCCAGCAGCCCCATATCCGGGACACTATATCAGCCCCAGCATTTT.

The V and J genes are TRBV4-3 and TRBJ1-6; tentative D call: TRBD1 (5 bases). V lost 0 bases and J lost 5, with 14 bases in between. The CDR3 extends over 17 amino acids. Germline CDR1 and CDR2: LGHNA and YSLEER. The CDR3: CASSQETSGRDNSPLHF. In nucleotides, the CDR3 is TGCGCCAGCAGCCAAGAGACATCAGGGAGGGATAATTCACCCCTCCACTTT.